Below, 8 T cell receptor beta chains from the same sample are listed, as sequenced in a study of T cell responses to AZD1222 COVID-19 vaccine. The table came from immunoSEQ multiplex PCR; TCRdb's copy has only in-frame clones and leaves some out. Here the sample spans 150,000 to 200,000 clones, 92% being singletons. Material: peripheral blood, obtained 28 days after the second AZD1222 dose. The receptors shown here come from an adult who received the AZD1222 COVID-19 vaccine.

This clone was observed once. V is TRBV9 and J is TRBJ2-1; perhaps TRBD1 as D (5 bases). V gave up 3 bases and J gave up 2 bases, with 15 bases separating them. Germline V gives CDR1 SGDLS, CDR2 YYNGEE. The CDR3 is 16 amino acids. The CDR3: CASSALAGSAYNEQFF. CDR3 coding DNA: TGTGCCAGCAGCGCCCTGGCAGGGTCCGCCTACAATGAGCAGTTCTTC.

The DNA for the CDR3 is TGTGCCACCGAGGAACTAGCGGGGGACAATGAGCAGTTCTTC. This sequence encodes CATEELAGDNEQFF. The chain combines TRBV6-5 with TRBJ2-1; 11 positions match TRBD2. The J segment lost 5 bases and the V segment lost 10 bases, leaving 7 bases of the junction unmatched. The CDR3 runs 14 residues. CDR1 is MNHEY, CDR2 SVGAGI, per germline.

The chain uses TRBV28 and TRBJ1-5, with TRBD1 as a possible D gene (6 bases). Trimming stripped 6 bases from V and 0 bases from J, with 15 bases between. CDR1 and CDR2 (germline): MDHEN, SYDVKM. The CDR3 has 16 residues. The CDR3 sequence is CASSPRGFPSNQPQHF. Here the CDR3 DNA reads TGTGCCAGCAGCCCGAGGGGGTTCCCTAGCAATCAGCCCCAGCATTTT.

J is TRBJ2-7 and V is TRBV2; the match to TRBD1 covers 11 bases. Per germline, CDR1 SNHLY and CDR2 FYNNEI. This CDR3 has 15 amino acids. The V and J ends lost 6 bases and 1 base, in that order; junction bases with no gene match: 5. CDR3 residues: CASRGTGGGSYEQYF. The CDR3 DNA follows: TGTGCCAGCAGGGGGACAGGGGGAGGGTCCTACGAGCAGTACTTC.

This rearrangement joins TRBV5-1 to TRBJ2-1, with a possible D match to TRBD2 (5 bases). V was clipped by 0 bases and J by 4 bases, with 8 bases between them. The CDR3 is made up of 14 amino acids. Germline CDR1 reads SGHRS; CDR2 reads YFSETQ. CDR3 sequence reads: CASSLEPGYNEQFF. The CDR3 DNA sequence: TGCGCCAGCAGCTTGGAACCGGGGTACAATGAGCAGTTCTTC.

This chain connects TRBV15 to TRBJ2-1; D is perhaps TRBD1 (5 bases). The CDR3 spans 14 residues. Trimming removed 1 base from V and 4 bases from J, with 8 bases in between. Germline V gives CDR1 LNHNV, CDR2 YYDKDF (reference sequence). Here the CDR3 DNA reads TGTGCCACCAGCAGAGGCAGGGTGTACAATGAGCAGTTCTTC. Translating gives CATSRGRVYNEQFF.

The chain uses TRBV6-6 and TRBJ2-3, with D perhaps being TRBD1 or TRBD2 (5 bases each). Trimming stripped 8 bases from V and 2 bases from J, with 20 bases between. CDR1 and CDR2 (germline): MNHNY, SVGAGI (reference sequence). The CDR3 extends over 16 amino acids. For the CDR3, the DNA is TGTGCCAGCGGCTCCGAGGGGCGGACTGCCACAGATACGCAGTATTTT. This gives the protein CASGSEGRTATDTQYF.

The chain has TRBV10-2 and TRBJ2-7, with 9 bases that match TRBD1. The CDR3 runs 16 residues. With 4 bases clipped from V and 6 bases from J, the junction kept 13 bases outside the gene matches. CDR1 is WSHSY and CDR2 is SAAADI in the germline V gene. CDR3 sequence (DNA): TGCGCCAGCAGTGGGCCCCTCTGGACAGGGGTTGGCGAGCAGTACTTC. It codes for CASSGPLWTGVGEQYF.